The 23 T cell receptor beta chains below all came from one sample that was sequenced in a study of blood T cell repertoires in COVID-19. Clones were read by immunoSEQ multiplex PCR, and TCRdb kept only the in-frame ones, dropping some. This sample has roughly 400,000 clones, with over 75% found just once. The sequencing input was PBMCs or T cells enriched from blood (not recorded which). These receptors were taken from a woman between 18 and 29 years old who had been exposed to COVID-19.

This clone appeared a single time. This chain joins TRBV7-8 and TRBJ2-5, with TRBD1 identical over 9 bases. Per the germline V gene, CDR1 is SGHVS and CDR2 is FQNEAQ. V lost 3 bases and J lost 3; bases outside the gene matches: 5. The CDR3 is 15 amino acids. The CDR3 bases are TGTGCCAGCAGCTTCCGGGACAGGGTGAAAGAGACCCAGTACTTC. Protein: CASSFRDRVKETQYF.

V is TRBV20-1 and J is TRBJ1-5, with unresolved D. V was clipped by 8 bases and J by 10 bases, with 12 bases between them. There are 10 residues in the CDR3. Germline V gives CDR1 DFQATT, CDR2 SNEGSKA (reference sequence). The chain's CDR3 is CSPAGKPQHF. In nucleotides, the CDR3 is TGCAGTCCCGCCGGGAAACCCCAGCATTTT.

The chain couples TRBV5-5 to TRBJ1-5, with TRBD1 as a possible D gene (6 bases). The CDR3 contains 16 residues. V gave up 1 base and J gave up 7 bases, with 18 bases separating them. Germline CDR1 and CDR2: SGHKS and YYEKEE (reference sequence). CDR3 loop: CASSLQISGAGQPQHF. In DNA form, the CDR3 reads TGTGCCAGCAGCTTGCAGATTTCAGGGGCAGGGCAGCCCCAGCATTTT.

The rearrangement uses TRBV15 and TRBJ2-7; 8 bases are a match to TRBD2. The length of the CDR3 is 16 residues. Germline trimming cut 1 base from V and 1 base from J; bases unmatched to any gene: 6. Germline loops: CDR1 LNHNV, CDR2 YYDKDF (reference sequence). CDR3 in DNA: TGTGCCACCAGCAGAGTTATGCGGGGGGCATCCTACGAGCAGTACTTC. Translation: CATSRVMRGASYEQYF.

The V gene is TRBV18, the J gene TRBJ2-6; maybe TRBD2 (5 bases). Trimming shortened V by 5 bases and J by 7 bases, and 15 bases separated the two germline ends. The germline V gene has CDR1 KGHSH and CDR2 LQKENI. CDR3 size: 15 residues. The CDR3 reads CASSISRGPANVLTF. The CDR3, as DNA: TGTGCCAGCTCAATTTCGCGCGGGCCCGCCAACGTCCTGACTTTC. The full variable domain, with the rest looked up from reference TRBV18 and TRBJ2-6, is NAGVMQNPRHLVRRRGQEARLRCSPMKGHSHVYWYRQLPEEGLKFMVYLQKENIIDESGMPKERFSAEFPKEGPSILRIQQVVRGDSAAYFCASSISRGPANVLTFGAGSRLTVL.

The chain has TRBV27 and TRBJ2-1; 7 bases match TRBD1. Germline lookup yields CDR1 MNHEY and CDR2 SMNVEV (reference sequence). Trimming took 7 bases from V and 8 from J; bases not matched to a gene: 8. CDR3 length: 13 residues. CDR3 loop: CASISLGGYEQFF. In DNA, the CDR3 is TGTGCCAGCATTTCCCTAGGGGGCTATGAGCAGTTCTTC.

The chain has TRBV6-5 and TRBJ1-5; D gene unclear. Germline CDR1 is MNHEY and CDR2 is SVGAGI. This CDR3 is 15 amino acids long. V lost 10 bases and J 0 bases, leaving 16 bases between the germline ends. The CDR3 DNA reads TGTGCCACCCTTCAGGACTTGTCTAGCAATCAGCCCCAGCATTTT. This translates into CATLQDLSSNQPQHF.

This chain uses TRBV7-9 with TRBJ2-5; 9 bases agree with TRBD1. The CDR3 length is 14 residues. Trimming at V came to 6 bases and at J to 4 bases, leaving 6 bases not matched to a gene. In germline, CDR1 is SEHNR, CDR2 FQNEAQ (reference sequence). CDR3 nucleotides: TGTGCCAGCAGTAAACAGGGGGCTCGAGAGACCCAGTACTTC. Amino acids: CASSKQGARETQYF.

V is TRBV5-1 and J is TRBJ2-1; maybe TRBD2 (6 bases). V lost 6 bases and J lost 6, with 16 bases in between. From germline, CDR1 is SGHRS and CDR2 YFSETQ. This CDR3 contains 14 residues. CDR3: CASMTGSWGNEQFF. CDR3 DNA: TGCGCCAGCATGACCGGGAGTTGGGGCAATGAGCAGTTCTTC.

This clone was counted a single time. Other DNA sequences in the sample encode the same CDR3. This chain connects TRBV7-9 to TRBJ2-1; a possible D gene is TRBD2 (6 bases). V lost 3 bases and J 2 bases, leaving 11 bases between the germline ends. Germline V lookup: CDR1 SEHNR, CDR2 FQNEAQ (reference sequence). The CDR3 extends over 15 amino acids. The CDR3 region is CASSLRGTTYNEQFF. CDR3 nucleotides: TGTGCCAGCAGCTTGCGGGGAACTACCTACAATGAGCAGTTCTTC.

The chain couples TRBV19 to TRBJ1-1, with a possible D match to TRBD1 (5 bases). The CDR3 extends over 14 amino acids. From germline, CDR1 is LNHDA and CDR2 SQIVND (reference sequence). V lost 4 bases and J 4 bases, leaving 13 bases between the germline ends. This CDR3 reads CASSRGGELTEAFF. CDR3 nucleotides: TGTGCCAGTAGTAGGGGGGGGGAACTCACTGAAGCTTTCTTT.

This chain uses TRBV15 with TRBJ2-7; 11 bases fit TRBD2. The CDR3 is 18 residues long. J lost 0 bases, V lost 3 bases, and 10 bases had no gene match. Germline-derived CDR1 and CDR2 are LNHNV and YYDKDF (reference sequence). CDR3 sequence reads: CATSRVGLAGGSSYEQYF. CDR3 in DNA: TGTGCCACCAGCAGGGTGGGGCTAGCGGGGGGAAGCTCCTACGAGCAGTACTTC.

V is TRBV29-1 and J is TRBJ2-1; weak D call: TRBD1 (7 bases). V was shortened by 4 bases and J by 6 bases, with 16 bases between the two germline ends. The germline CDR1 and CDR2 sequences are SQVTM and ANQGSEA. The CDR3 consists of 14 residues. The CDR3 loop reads CSVVSWQGGNEQFF. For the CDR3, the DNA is TGCAGCGTTGTTAGTTGGCAGGGGGGCAATGAGCAGTTCTTC.

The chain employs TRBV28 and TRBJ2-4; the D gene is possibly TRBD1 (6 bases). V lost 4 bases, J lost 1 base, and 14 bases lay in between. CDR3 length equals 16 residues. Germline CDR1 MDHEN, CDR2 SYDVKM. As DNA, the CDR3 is TGTGCCAGCAGTTCCCCGCAGGGGTCGGCCAAAAACATTCAGTACTTC. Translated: CASSSPQGSAKNIQYF.

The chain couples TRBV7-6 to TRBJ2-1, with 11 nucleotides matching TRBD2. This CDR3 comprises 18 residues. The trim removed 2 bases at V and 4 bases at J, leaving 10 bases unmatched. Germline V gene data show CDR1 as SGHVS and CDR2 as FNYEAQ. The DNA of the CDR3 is TGTGCCAGCAGCTTAATAGCGGGGGGGCGTTTAGGGTACAATGAGCAGTTCTTC. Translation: CASSLIAGGRLGYNEQFF.

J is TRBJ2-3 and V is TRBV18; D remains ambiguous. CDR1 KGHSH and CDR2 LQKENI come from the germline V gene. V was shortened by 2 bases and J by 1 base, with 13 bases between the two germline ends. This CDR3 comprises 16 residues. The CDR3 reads CASSPKEHHGTDTQYF. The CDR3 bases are TGTGCCAGCTCACCAAAGGAGCATCATGGCACAGATACGCAGTATTTT.

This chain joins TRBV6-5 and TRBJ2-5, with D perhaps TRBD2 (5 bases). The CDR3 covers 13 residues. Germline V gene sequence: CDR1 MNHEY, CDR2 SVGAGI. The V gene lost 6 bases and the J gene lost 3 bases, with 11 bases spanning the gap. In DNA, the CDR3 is TGTGCCAGCAGCCCCACTAGGGAAGAGACCCAGTACTTC. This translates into CASSPTREETQYF.

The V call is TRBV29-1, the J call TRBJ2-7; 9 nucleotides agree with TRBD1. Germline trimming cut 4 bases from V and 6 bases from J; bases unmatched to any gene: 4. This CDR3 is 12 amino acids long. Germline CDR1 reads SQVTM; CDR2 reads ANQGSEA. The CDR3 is CSVAGQGIEQYF. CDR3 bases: TGCAGCGTTGCGGGACAGGGCATCGAGCAGTACTTC.

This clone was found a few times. The CDR3 bases are TGTGCCCGCCGAGGACAACCCAACGGAAACACCGGGGAGCTGTTTTTT. Protein: CARRGQPNGNTGELFF. The chain links TRBV5-4 to TRBJ2-2, with D perhaps TRBD1 (5 bases). The V gene lost 10 bases and the J gene lost 2 bases, with 21 bases spanning the gap. Germline-derived CDR1 and CDR2 are SGHNT and YYREEE (reference sequence). The CDR3 runs to 16 residues.

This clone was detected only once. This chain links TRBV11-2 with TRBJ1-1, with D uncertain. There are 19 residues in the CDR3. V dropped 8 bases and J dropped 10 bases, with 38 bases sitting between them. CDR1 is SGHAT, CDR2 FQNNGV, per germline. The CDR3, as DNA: TGTGCCAGCTCTACCCCCGGGATTATGGTAGGAGGATGGCCCATAGGAGCTTTCTTT. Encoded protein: CASSTPGIMVGGWPIGAFF.

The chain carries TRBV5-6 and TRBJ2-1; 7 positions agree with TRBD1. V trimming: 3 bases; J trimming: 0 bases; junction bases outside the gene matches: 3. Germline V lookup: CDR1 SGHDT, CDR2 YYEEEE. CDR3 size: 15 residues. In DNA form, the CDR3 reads TGTGCCAGCAGCTCCCGGGACAGCTCCTACAATGAGCAGTTCTTC. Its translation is CASSSRDSSYNEQFF.

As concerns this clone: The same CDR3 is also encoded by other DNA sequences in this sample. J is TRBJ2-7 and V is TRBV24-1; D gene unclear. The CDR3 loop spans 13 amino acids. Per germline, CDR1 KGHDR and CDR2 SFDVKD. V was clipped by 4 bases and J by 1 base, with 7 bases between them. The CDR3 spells CATSDPGSYEQYF. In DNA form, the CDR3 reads TGTGCCACCAGTGACCCCGGGTCCTACGAGCAGTACTTC.

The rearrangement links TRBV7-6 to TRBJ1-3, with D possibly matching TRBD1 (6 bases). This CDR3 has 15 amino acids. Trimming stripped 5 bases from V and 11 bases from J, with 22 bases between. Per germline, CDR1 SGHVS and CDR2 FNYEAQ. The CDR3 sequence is CASSEGTGTHEAIYF. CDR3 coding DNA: TGTGCCAGCAGCGAAGGCACCGGGACACATGAAGCCATATATTTT.